This TCR beta chain was identified during a study of T cells in Graves' hyperthyroidism and ophthalmopathy. Amplified regions were TCR beta CDR3 sequences from RNA transcripts. The TCR CDR3 was amplified in a first-round RT-PCR using the HTBI primer set. One entry per CDR3 protein, called by TCRdb with MiXCR from the multiplex PCR reads. The top ten hold roughly a third of the sample, which has hundreds of thousands of distinct CDR3 sequences, around 21% seen once. CDR1 is MDHEN, CDR2 SYDVKM, per germline. There are 16 residues in the CDR3. Unmatched junction bases numbered 6, after V lost 1 base and J lost 4 bases. This clonotype was picked up many times.

The specimen sequenced was blood. This receptor was identified in a man aged 30-40 years with Graves' ophthalmopathy. The chain recombines TRBV28 with TRBJ2-3; 9 bases map to TRBD2. CDR3 region: CASSLFGGRGPDTQYF. DNA of the CDR3: TGTGCCAGCAGTTTATTCGGCGGGAGGGGTCCAGATACGCAGTATTTT. Full variable domain (remainder filled in from reference TRBV28 and TRBJ2-3): DVKVTQSSRYLVKRTGEKVFLECVQDMDHENMFWYRQDPGLGLRLIYFSYDVKMKEKGDIPEGYSVSREKKERFSLILESASTNQTSMYLCASSLFGGRGPDTQYFGPGTRLTVL.